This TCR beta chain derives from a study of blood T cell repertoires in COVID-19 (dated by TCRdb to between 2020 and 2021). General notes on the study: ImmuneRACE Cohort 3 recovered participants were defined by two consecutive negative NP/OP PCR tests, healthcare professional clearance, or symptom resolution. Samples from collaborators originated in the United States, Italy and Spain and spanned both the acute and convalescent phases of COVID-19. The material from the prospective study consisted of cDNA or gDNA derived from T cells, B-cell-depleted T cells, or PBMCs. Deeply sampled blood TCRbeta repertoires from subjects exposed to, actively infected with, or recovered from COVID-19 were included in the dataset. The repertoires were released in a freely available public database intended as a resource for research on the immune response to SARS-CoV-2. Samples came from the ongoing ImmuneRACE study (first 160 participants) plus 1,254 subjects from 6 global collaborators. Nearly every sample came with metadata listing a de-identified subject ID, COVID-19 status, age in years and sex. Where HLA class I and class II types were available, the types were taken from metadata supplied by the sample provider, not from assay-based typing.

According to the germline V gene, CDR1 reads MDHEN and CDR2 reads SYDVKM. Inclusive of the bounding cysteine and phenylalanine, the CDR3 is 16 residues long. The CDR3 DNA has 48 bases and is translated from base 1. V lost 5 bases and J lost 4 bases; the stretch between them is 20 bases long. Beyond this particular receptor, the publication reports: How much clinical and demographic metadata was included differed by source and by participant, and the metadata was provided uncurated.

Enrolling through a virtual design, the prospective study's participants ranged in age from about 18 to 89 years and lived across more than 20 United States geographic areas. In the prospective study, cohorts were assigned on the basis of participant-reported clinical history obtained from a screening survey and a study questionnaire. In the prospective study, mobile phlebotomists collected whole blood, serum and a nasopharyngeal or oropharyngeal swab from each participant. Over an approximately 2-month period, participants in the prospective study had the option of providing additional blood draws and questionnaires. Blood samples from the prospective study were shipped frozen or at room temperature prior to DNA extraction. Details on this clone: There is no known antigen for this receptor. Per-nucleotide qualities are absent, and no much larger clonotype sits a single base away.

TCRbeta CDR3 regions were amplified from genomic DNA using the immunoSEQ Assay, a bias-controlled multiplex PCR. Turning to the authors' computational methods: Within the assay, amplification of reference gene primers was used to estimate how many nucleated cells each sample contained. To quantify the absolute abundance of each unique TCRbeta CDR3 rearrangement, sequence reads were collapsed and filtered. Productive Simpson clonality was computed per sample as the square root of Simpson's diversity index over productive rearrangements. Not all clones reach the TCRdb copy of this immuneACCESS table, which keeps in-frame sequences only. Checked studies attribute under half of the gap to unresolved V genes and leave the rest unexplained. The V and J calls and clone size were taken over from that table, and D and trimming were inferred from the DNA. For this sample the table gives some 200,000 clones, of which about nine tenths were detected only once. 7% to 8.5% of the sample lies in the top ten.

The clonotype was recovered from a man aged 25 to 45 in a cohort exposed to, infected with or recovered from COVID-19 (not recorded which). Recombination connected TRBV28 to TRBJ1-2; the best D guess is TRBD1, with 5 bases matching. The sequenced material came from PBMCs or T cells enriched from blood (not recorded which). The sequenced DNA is TGTGCCAGCAGTGCCCTGGGGCGGATGGCTAGCTATGGCTACACCTTC. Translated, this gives CASSALGRMASYGYTF.